Listed below are T cell receptor beta chains from one sample, sequenced in a study of identical twins' blood T cells. MiXCR, run by TCRdb on the 5' RACE reads, gives a single entry per CDR3 protein. Of fewer than 450,000 distinct CDR3 sequences listed, over 25% are singletons. Source material: PBMCs. These receptor sequences come from a woman aged 18-49 years in good health. The CDR3 runs from the conserved cysteine through the conserved F or W. Fields, in order: clone size, D gene, J gene, V gene, CDR3 DNA, CDR3 protein. The D gene is left open where the match is weak. Only part of the rows carry a size: once, few, many, or a class if the clone is expanded.

size: NA
D: NA
J: TRBJ2-1
V: TRBV3-1
DNA: TGTGCCAGCAGCCAAGGGTGGGGGGACAATGAGCAGTTCTTC
CDR3: CASSQGWGDNEQFF

size: many
D: NA
J: TRBJ2-7
V: TRBV20-1
DNA: TGCAGTGCTCTGGACCCCTTAAGCTCCTACGAGCAGTACTTC
CDR3: CSALDPLSSYEQYF

size: NA
D: NA
J: TRBJ1-6
V: TRBV7-8
DNA: TGTGCCAGCAGTCCCATGGGGTCACCCCTCCACTTT
CDR3: CASSPMGSPLHF

size: many
D: NA
J: TRBJ1-1
V: TRBV25-1
DNA: TGTGCCAGCAGCCTGACAGCAGACGAAGCTTTCTTT
CDR3: CASSLTADEAFF

size: few
D: NA
J: TRBJ1-4
V: TRBV7-9
DNA: TGTGCCAGCAGCTTTGAAGGGTCAAAACTGTTTTTT
CDR3: CASSFEGSKLFF

size: once
D: NA
J: TRBJ2-1
V: TRBV27
DNA: TGTGCCAGCAGTTTAAGCCGTACTAATGAGCAGTTCTTC
CDR3: CASSLSRTNEQFF

size: NA
D: NA
J: TRBJ2-3
V: TRBV12-3/TRBV12-4
DNA: TGTGCCAGCAGTGGGGGGTCAGATACGCAGTATTTT
CDR3: CASSGGSDTQYF

size: NA
D: TRBD2
J: TRBJ2-4
V: TRBV20-1
DNA: TGCAGTGCTAGAGATCTTAGCGGGAGGGCGAAGAACATTCAGTACTTC
CDR3: CSARDLSGRAKNIQYF

size: NA
D: NA
J: TRBJ1-5
V: TRBV20-1
DNA: TGCAGTGCTGACGGACACGGGGGGCAGCCCCAGCATTTT
CDR3: CSADGHGGQPQHF

size: few
D: TRBD1
J: TRBJ2-1
V: TRBV11-2
DNA: TGTGCCAGCAGCTTAGTGGGGACAGGGGGCTACAATGAGCAGTTCTTC
CDR3: CASSLVGTGGYNEQFF

size: NA
D: NA
J: TRBJ1-2
V: TRBV20-1
DNA: TGCAGTGCTAGCGGGAATTCCTATGGCTACACCTTC
CDR3: CSASGNSYGYTF

size: NA
D: NA
J: TRBJ1-4
V: TRBV20-1
DNA: TGCAGTGCTAGCCCACAGGCTGCAACTAATGAAAAACTGTTTTTT
CDR3: CSASPQAATNEKLFF

size: NA
D: NA
J: TRBJ2-7
V: TRBV6-1
DNA: TGTGCCAGCAACATAAGAGTTACCTACGAGCAGTACTTC
CDR3: CASNIRVTYEQYF

size: NA
D: NA
J: TRBJ1-5
V: TRBV4-3
DNA: TGCGCCAGCAGCCATGGGAGGGATCAGCCCCAGCATTTT
CDR3: CASSHGRDQPQHF

size: many
D: NA
J: TRBJ2-3
V: TRBV29-1
DNA: TGCAGCGTTGAAGGGGGGAGCACAGATACGCAGTATTTT
CDR3: CSVEGGSTDTQYF

size: NA
D: NA
J: TRBJ1-1
V: TRBV14
DNA: TGTGCCAGCAGCCAAGATCTGGGGCGCACTGAAGCTTTCTTT
CDR3: CASSQDLGRTEAFF

size: few
D: TRBD2
J: TRBJ2-3
V: TRBV20-1
DNA: TGCAGTGCTAGAGAAAGGCTAGCGGGGAACACAGATACGCAGTATTTT
CDR3: CSARERLAGNTDTQYF